The 23 T cell receptor beta chains below all came from one sample that was sequenced in a study of T cells in women clearing cervical HPV infection (dated by TCRdb to the late 2010s). Library generation was performed with the immunoSEQ multiplex PCR assay. Entries here come from immuneACCESS through TCRdb and include only in-frame sequences with V and J called. Some clones fail to appear in such tables; in the studies checked, an unresolved V gene covers under half of the shortfall, and the cause of the remainder is unknown. The sample table holds about 14,000 clones. The top ten clones comprise 7.6% of the sample. Sequenced: blood buffy coat. The receptors originated from a woman between 18 and 70 years old with a cervical HPV16 infection that either progressed to CIN3+ or cleared (not recorded which).

CDR3 sequence reads: CASSWYGTDTQYF. The sequenced part of the CDR3 DNA is TGTGCCAGCAGTTGGTACGGCACAGATACC. V and J are TRBV5-4 and TRBJ2-5; D call uncertain. Read coverage stops 3 residues before the CDR3 terminus; the germline J gene supplies the remainder. Germline CDR1 reads SGHNT; CDR2 reads YYREEE (reference sequence). The CDR3 length is 13 residues.

As concerns this clone: The read stops 3 residues short of the end of the CDR3; the missing end is completed from the germline J gene. This chain links TRBV7-6 with TRBJ1-2; D is possibly TRBD1 (5 bases). Germline-derived CDR1 and CDR2 are SGHVS and FNYEAQ. CDR3 length: 13 residues. The CDR3 loop reads CASSIGAIGDYTF. CDR3 bases read: TGTGCCAGCAGCATAGGGGCTATAGGTGAC.

CDR3 in amino acids: CSVGHRGGETQYF. CDR3 bases read: TGCAGCGTTGGGCACAGGGGCGGCGAGACC. The gene calls are TRBV29-1 and TRBJ2-5; 7 bases align to TRBD1. The read stops 3 residues short of the end of the CDR3; the missing end is completed from the germline J gene. V gave up 4 bases and J gave up 5 bases; unmatched junction bases: 7. The CDR3 extends over 13 amino acids. The germline V gene has CDR1 SQVTM and CDR2 ANQGSEA.

Concerning this clone: The read ends 3 residues before the CDR3 terminus; that terminus is restored from the germline J gene. This chain joins TRBV29-1 and TRBJ2-3; D uncertain. The CDR3 spans 14 residues. V lost 8 bases and J lost 0, with 15 bases in between. CDR1 SQVTM and CDR2 ANQGSEA come from the germline V gene. The CDR3 protein is CSSMFPDSTDTQYF. The CDR3 bases that were read are TGCAGCTCCATGTTTCCAGATAGCACAGATACG.

With regard to this clone: Read data end 3 residues before the CDR3 end; the end is taken from the germline J gene. The chain carries TRBV10-3 and TRBJ1-5; the D is unclear. The CDR3 is made up of 15 amino acids. The germline V and J ends were trimmed by 5 bases and 5 bases, with 16 bases remaining between them. Germline CDR1 is ENHRY and CDR2 is SYGVKD. The CDR3 protein is CAISPDSGVDQPQHF. The CDR3 bases that were read are TGTGCCATCAGTCCGGACTCGGGAGTTGATCAGCCC.

About this clone itself: The sequence runs out 3 residues before the end of the CDR3; the remainder is reconstructed from the germline J gene. The chain carries TRBV7-7 and TRBJ2-3, with 9 bases that match TRBD1. The CDR3 contains 15 residues. Germline V gives CDR1 SSHAT, CDR2 FNYEAQ (reference sequence). The CDR3 loop reads CASSYGTGRGETQYF. CDR3 bases read: TGTGCCAGCAGCTATGGGACAGGGCGGGGAGAGACG.

As for this clone: The sequenced fragment ends 3 residues before the CDR3 boundary, so the rest is inferred from the germline J gene. This chain uses TRBV19 with TRBJ1-2; D perhaps matches TRBD1 (6 bases). CDR3 length equals 13 residues. CDR1 and CDR2 (germline): LNHDA, SQIVND (reference sequence). Partial CDR3 DNA: TGTGCCAGTAGTATAATACAGGGTTACGAC. Translating gives CASSIIQGYD. The entire CDR3 protein reads CASSIIQGYDYTF.

For this clone: The CDR3 end falls 3 residues outside the read, so it is completed with the germline J gene. The J gene is TRBJ2-1, the V gene TRBV11-1, with TRBD2 matching 7 bases. The germline CDR1 and CDR2 sequences are SGHAT and FQDESV (reference sequence). This CDR3 has 14 amino acids. The ends lost 5 bases at V and 3 bases at J; junction bases unmatched: 4. Partial CDR3 DNA: TGTGCCAGCAGCCCCCGGACTAGCTACAATGAG. Translation: CASSPRTSYNE. The entire CDR3 is CASSPRTSYNEQFF. Drawing the rest from reference TRBV11-1 and TRBJ2-1, the complete variable domain is EAEVAQSPRYKITEKSQAVAFWCDPISGHATLYWYRQILGQGPELLVQFQDESVVDDSQLPKDRFSAERLKGVDSTLKIQPAELGDSAMYLCASSPRTSYNEQFFGPGTRLTVL.

About this clone: The read terminates 3 residues ahead of where the CDR3 ends, so the germline J gene completes it. The chain employs TRBV10-1 and TRBJ2-7; possible D gene TRBD2, 5 bases. The CDR3 contains 13 residues. V lost 5 bases and J 2 bases, leaving 10 bases between the germline ends. The V gene's germline CDR1 is WNHNN and CDR2 SYGVQD (reference sequence). CDR3 bases read: TGCGCCAGCAGTCCGAGGGTACCCTACGAG. It encodes CASSPRVPYE. The full CDR3 protein is CASSPRVPYEQYF.

About this clone: The read ends 3 residues shy of where the CDR3 ends; the end is completed using the germline J gene. The rearrangement links TRBV9 to TRBJ2-5; no definite D call. The CDR3 extends over 12 amino acids. Germline V gene sequence: CDR1 SGDLS, CDR2 YYNGEE. V shed 4 bases and J shed 5 bases, with 9 bases lying between them. The CDR3 protein is CASSLREETQYF. The DNA read from the CDR3 is TGTGCCAGCAGCCTCAGAGAGGAGACC.

Concerning this clone: From the germline J gene comes the end of the CDR3, since the read stops 3 residues before it. The chain joins TRBV7-2 to TRBJ1-5; perhaps TRBD1 as D (6 bases). The length of the CDR3 is 15 residues. Germline CDR1 and CDR2: SGHTA and FQGNSA. Trimming removed 1 base from V and 2 bases from J, with 9 bases in between. Here the CDR3 reads CASSLVSGGNQPQHF. The sequenced CDR3 bases are TGTGCCAGCAGCTTAGTATCAGGGGGCAATCAGCCC.

Comment on this clone: The missing CDR3 end, 3 residues past where the read stops, is filled in from the germline J gene. V usage is TRBV12-3 or TRBV12-4 and J usage is TRBJ1-5, with D perhaps matching TRBD1 (6 bases). Trimming cost V 1 base and J 3 bases, with 10 bases left between them. The CDR3 runs to 15 residues. This CDR3 reads CASSLVQGSNQPQHF. The sequenced part of the CDR3 DNA is TGTGCCAGCAGTTTAGTACAGGGTTCCAATCAGCCC.

Turning to this clone: Germline is not matched at one junction end, which may reflect a read error. Different DNA sequences within this sample yield the same CDR3. CDR3 DNA (partial): TGTGCCAGCAGCCTGCGTGGGGGAACAGGGCCGAATAATTCTCCC. Its protein is CASSLRGGTGPNNSP. The entire CDR3 protein reads CASSLRGGTGPNNSPLHF. The rearrangement links TRBV4-2 to TRBJ1-6; the D gene is possibly TRBD1 (6 bases). The read stops 3 residues short of the end of the CDR3; the missing end is completed from the germline J gene. Germline assignment: CDR1 LGHNA and CDR2 YNFKEQ. The length of the CDR3 is 18 residues.

About this clone itself: The read ends 3 residues shy of where the CDR3 ends; the end is completed using the germline J gene. The rearrangement links TRBV6-2 or TRBV6-3 to TRBJ1-1; D might be TRBD1 (5 bases). Germline V CDR1 and CDR2: MNHEY, SVGEGT. This CDR3 is built from 13 residues. CDR3 sequence reads: CASRVGTGTRAFF. The DNA read from the CDR3 is TGTGCCAGCAGAGTGGGTACCGGGACTAGA.

With regard to this clone: The read terminates 3 residues before the CDR3 end, so the remaining end is supplied by the germline J gene. The rearrangement links TRBV19 to TRBJ2-2, with D perhaps TRBD2 (5 bases). Between the trimmed V and J ends, which lost 5 bases and 4 bases, there was a span of 17 bases. CDR3 length equals 16 residues. The germline V gene encodes CDR1 LNHDA and CDR2 SQIVND (reference sequence). Here the CDR3 reads CASSRGLLRGTGELFF. The sequenced part of the CDR3 DNA is TGTGCCAGTAGTCGTGGACTCTTGAGAGGCACCGGGGAG.

Remarks on this clone: The sequence runs out 3 residues before the end of the CDR3; the remainder is reconstructed from the germline J gene. V and J are TRBV7-7 and TRBJ2-5; 9 positions agree with TRBD1. With V trimmed by 4 bases and J by 4 bases, 7 bases remained unmatched. Germline values: CDR1 SSHAT, CDR2 FNYEAQ (reference sequence). The CDR3 extends over 15 amino acids. Partial CDR3 DNA: TGTGCCAGCAGCTATGGGACAGGGCGGGGAGAGACC. This encodes CASSYGTGRGET. The full CDR3 reads CASSYGTGRGETQYF.

About this clone itself: The CDR3 extends 3 residues past the end of the read, so its final part is completed from the germline J gene. This chain uses TRBV19 with TRBJ1-5; a possible D gene is TRBD1 (6 bases). Germline V gives CDR1 LNHDA, CDR2 SQIVND (reference sequence). This CDR3 comprises 15 residues. V lost 5 bases to trimming and J lost 0 bases, with 11 bases between them. CDR3 bases read: TGTGCCAGTAGTCAGACAGGAGCTAGCAATCAGCCC. The encoded protein is CASSQTGASNQP. The CDR3 as a whole reads CASSQTGASNQPQHF. Together with reference TRBV19 and TRBJ1-5, the CDR3 gives the full variable domain: DGGITQSPKYLFRKEGQNVTLSCEQNLNHDAMYWYRQDPGQGLRLIYYSQIVNDFQKGDIAEGYSVSREKKESFPLTVTSAQKNPTAFYLCASSQTGASNQPQHFGDGTRLSIL.

Comments on this clone: Read data end 3 residues before the CDR3 end; the end is taken from the germline J gene. This chain joins TRBV12-3 or TRBV12-4 and TRBJ1-4; D perhaps matches TRBD1 (5 bases). V was trimmed by 0 bases and J by 3 bases, leaving 20 bases between them. This CDR3 contains 19 residues. This chain's CDR3 is CASSLAHLFRGAANEKLFF. The CDR3 bases that were read are TGTGCCAGCAGTTTAGCCCACCTCTTTCGTGGGGCGGCTAATGAAAAA.

As concerns this clone: The read ends 3 residues shy of where the CDR3 ends; the end is completed using the germline J gene. This rearrangement joins TRBV19 to TRBJ1-2; D not certain. Germline CDR1 is LNHDA and CDR2 is SQIVND (reference sequence). The CDR3 sequence is 13 residues long. The CDR3 protein is CASSMGGSYDYTF. The covered CDR3 bases are TGTGCCAGTAGTATGGGCGGGTCCTACGAC.

On this clone: From the germline J gene comes the end of the CDR3, since the read stops 3 residues before it. This rearrangement joins TRBV5-1 to TRBJ1-2, with no clear D. The CDR3 has 15 residues. Germline V gives CDR1 SGHRS, CDR2 YFSETQ. The CDR3 is CASSFGAVFQETYTF. The sequenced part of the CDR3 DNA is TGCGCCAGCAGCTTTGGCGCGGTGTTTCAAGAGACC.

As for this clone: The sequenced fragment ends 3 residues before the CDR3 boundary, so the rest is inferred from the germline J gene. This chain joins TRBV2 and TRBJ1-5, with D perhaps matching TRBD1 (5 bases). The CDR3 is 15 residues long. Germline CDR1 reads SNHLY; CDR2 reads FYNNEI. V lost 7 bases, J lost 1 base, and 14 bases lay in between. This CDR3 is CASTRSEGSNQPQHF. The CDR3 DNA, read in part, is TGTGCCAGCACTAGATCCGAGGGGAGCAATCAGCCC.

As regards this clone: The junction differs from germline at one of its ends, possibly a read error. The CDR3 extends 3 residues past the end of the read, so its final part is completed from the germline J gene. This chain uses TRBV2 with TRBJ2-5; 10 positions agree with TRBD1. This CDR3 contains 18 residues. Germline assignment: CDR1 SNHLY and CDR2 FYNNEI. Incomplete CDR3 DNA: TGTGCCAGCACTATCAGGGACAGGGGAGGCCCGGCACAAGATACC. Translated, it gives CASTIRDRGGPAQDT. The whole CDR3 reads CASTIRDRGGPAQDTQYF.

Of note for this clone: The germline gene is not matched at one end of the junction; a read error may be the cause. The CDR3 goes on 3 residues after the read ends, and that part is filled in from the germline J gene. Within the sample, other DNA sequences also encode this same CDR3. The chain is built from TRBV20-1 and TRBJ1-3; D is undetermined. CDR1 and CDR2 from the germline V gene are DFQATT and SNEGSKA (reference sequence). The CDR3 spans 14 residues. CDR3 bases read: TGCAGTGCTAGATGGCAAGACTCTGGAAACACG. Amino acid sequence: CSARWQDSGNT. The whole CDR3 is CSARWQDSGNTIYF.